The T cell receptor beta chain under discussion was sequenced for a study of T cell repertoires in cytomegalovirus infection. Study information: Based on public TCR beta signatures, there were indications of CMV infection and of a matching HLA type. Overall study findings and caveats: Clonotypes of TCR beta that were HLA-C-restricted and CMV-specific dominated the ex vivo response. Identification of carriers of CMV plus the relevant HLA was achieved through cumulative public TCR beta family frequency.

Of note for this clonotype: Its antigen is undetermined. A read error may account for a junction end that differs from germline.

TCRdb used MiXCR to reprocess the reads, holding one entry per CDR3 protein. The sample carries 600,000 to 800,000 distinct CDR3 sequences, more than 20% recorded once. The source is a human donor in good health (CMV status not recorded). Some clones in this sample may be carry-over from other donors' samples. The source material was CD8+ T cells from PBMCs.

CDR3 nucleotides: TGTGTCAGCAGTTCACCCCGGACAGGGACTTTTGGAAACACCATATATTTT. Amino acids: CVSSSPRTGTFGNTIYF. V is TRBV28 and J is TRBJ1-3; 8 bases match TRBD1. CDR3 length: 17 amino acids. Germline V gene lookup returns CDR1 MDHEN and CDR2 SYDVKM.